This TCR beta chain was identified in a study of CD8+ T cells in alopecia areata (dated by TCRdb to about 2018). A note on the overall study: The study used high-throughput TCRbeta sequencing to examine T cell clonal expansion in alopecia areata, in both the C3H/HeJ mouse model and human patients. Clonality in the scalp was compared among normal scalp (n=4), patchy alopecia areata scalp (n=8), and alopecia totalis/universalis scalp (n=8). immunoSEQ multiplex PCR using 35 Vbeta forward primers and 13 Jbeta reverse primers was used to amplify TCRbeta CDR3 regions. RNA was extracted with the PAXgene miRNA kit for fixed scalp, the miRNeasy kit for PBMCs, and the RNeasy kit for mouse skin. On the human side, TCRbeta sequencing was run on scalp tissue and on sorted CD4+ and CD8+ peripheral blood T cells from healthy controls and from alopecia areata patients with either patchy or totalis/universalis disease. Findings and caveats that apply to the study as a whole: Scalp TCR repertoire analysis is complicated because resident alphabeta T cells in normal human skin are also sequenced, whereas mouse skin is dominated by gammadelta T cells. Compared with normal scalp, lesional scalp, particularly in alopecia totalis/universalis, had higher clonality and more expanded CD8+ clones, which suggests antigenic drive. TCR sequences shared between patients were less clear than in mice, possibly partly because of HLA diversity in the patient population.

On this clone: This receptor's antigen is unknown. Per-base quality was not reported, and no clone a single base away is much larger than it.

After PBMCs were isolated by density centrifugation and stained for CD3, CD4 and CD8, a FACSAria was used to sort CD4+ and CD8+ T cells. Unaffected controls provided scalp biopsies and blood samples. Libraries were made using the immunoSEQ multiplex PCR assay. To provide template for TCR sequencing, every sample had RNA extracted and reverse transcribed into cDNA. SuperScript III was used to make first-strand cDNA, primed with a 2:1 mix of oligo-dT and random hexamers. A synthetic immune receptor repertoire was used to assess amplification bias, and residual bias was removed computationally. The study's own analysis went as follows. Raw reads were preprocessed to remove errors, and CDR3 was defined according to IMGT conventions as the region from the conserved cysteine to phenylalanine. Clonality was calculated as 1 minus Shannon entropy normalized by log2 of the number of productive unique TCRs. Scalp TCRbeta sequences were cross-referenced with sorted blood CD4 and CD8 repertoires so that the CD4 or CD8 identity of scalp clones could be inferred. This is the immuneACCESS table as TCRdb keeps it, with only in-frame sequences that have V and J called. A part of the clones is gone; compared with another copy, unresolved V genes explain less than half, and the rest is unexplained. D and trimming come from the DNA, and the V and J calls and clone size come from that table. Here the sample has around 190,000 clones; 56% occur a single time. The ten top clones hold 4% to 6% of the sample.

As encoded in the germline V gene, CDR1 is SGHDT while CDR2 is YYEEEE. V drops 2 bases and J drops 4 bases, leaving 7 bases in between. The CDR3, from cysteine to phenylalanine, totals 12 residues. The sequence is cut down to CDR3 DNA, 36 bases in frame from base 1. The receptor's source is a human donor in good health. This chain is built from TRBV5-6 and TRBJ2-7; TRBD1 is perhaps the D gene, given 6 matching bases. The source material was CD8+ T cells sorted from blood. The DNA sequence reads TGTGCCAGCAGCTTACAGGGATACGAGCAGTACTTC. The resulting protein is CASSLQGYEQYF.